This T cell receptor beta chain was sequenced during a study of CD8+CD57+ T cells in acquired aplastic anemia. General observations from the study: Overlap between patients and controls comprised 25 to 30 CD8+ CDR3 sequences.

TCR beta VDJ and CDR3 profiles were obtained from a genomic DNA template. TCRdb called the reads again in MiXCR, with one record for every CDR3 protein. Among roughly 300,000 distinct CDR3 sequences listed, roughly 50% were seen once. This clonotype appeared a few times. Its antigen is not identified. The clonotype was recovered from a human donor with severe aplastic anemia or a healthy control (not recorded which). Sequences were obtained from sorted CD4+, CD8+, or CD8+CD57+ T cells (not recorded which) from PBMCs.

CDR3 sequence: CASSQVQGSRYEQYF. CDR3 bases: TGCGCCAGCAGCCAAGTGCAGGGAAGCCGCTACGAGCAGTACTTC. The chain recombines TRBV4-1 with TRBJ2-7, with D possibly TRBD1 on 5 matching bases. CDR1 is MGHRA and CDR2 is YSYEKL in the germline V gene. CDR3 length: 15 amino acids. With 1 base removed from V and 3 bases from J, the gap between germline ends came to 13 bases.